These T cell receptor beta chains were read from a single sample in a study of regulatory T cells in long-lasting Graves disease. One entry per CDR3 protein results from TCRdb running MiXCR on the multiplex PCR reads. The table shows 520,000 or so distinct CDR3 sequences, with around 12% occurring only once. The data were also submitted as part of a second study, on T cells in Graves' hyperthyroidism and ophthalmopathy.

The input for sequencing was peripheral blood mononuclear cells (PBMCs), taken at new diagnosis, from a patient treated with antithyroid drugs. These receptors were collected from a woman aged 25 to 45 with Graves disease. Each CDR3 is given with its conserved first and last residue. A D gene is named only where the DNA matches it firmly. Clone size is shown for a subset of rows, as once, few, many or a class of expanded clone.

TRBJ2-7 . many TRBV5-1 CASSSSTIPGEQYF TGCGCCAGCAGCTCCTCGACGATTCCGGGCGAGCAGTACTTC
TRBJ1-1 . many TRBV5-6 CASSLQGLRSF TGTGCCAGCAGCCTTCAGGGGCTGCGCTCATTT
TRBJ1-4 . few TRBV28 CASSRTRANEKLFF TGTGCCAGCAGCCGTACCCGAGCTAATGAAAAACTGTTTTTT
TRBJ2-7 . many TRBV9 CASSVVDSDYEQYF TGTGCCAGCAGCGTAGTGGACAGTGACTACGAGCAGTACTTC
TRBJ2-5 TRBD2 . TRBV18 CASSPKGTSGQETQYF TGTGCCAGCTCACCGAAGGGGACTAGCGGACAAGAGACCCAGTACTTC
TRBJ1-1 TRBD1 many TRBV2 CASRGTGSNTEAFF TGTGCCAGCAGGGGGACAGGGTCGAACACTGAAGCTTTCTTT
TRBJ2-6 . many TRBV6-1 CASSELGSGANVLTF TGTGCCAGCAGTGAATTGGGCTCTGGGGCCAACGTCCTGACTTTC
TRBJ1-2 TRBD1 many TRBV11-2 CASSFPGTGVGYTF TGTGCCAGCAGCTTTCCCGGGACAGGGGTTGGCTACACCTTC
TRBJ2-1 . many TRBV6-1 CASSEGMPSYNEQFF TGTGCCAGCAGCGAAGGGATGCCCTCCTACAATGAGCAGTTCTTC
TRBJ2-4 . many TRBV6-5 CASSYARSGKNIQYF TGTGCCAGCAGTTACGCGCGATCCGGCAAAAACATTCAGTACTTC
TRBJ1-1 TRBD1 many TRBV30 CAWGRTGLPEAFF TGTGCCTGGGGCCGGACAGGTCTGCCTGAAGCTTTCTTT
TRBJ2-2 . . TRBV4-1 CASSQDPGILAGELFF TGCGCCAGCAGCCAAGATCCGGGAATTTTAGCCGGGGAGCTGTTTTTT
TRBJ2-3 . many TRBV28 CASSSPGQLSTDTQYF TGTGCCAGCAGCTCCCCGGGACAACTAAGCACAGATACGCAGTATTTT
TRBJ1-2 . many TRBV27 CASSFRNNYGYTF TGTGCCAGCAGTTTTCGGAACAACTATGGCTACACCTTC
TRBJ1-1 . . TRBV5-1 CASSLAFRDQNTEAFF TGCGCCAGCAGCTTGGCCTTCAGGGATCAAAACACTGAAGCTTTCTTT
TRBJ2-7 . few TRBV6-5 CASSYYGDTTYEQYF TGTGCCAGCAGTTACTATGGGGATACAACCTACGAGCAGTACTTC
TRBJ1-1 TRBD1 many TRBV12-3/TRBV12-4 CASSLGPGGPDTEAFF TGTGCCAGCAGTTTAGGCCCAGGGGGGCCTGACACTGAAGCTTTCTTT
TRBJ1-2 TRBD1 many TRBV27 CASSLRGQGDHYGYTF TGTGCCAGCAGTTTAAGGGGACAGGGGGATCATTATGGCTACACCTTC
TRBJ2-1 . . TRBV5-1 CASSINGYNEQFF TGCGCCAGCAGCATAAATGGGTACAATGAGCAGTTCTTC
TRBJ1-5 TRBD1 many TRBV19 CASSMTGGKGNQPQHF TGTGCCAGTAGTATGACAGGGGGTAAAGGCAATCAGCCCCAGCATTTT
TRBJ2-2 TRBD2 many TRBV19 CASSPTSGRAFAGELFF TGTGCCAGTAGTCCCACTAGCGGGAGGGCCTTCGCCGGGGAGCTGTTTTTT
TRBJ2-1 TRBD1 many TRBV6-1 CASSGWTGRWNEQFF TGTGCCAGCAGTGGTTGGACAGGGCGCTGGAATGAGCAGTTCTTC
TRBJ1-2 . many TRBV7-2 CASSSTGATATF TGTGCCAGCAGCTCAACCGGAGCAACGGCCACCTTC
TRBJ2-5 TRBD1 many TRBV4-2 CASSQDLGQLQETQYF TGTGCCAGCAGCCAAGACCTGGGACAGCTACAAGAGACCCAGTACTTC
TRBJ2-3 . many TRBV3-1 CASSQQGPDTQYF TGTGCCAGCAGCCAACAGGGACCAGATACGCAGTATTTT
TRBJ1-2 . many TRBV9 CASNPSPRVSGYTF TGTGCCAGCAACCCCAGCCCGAGGGTGAGTGGCTACACCTTC
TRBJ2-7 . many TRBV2 CASRVLALTTYEQYF TGTGCCAGCAGGGTCCTAGCGCTTACCACCTACGAGCAGTACTTC
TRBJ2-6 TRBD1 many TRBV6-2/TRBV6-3 CASSYATGGYSGANVLTF TGTGCCAGCAGTTACGCTACAGGGGGTTACTCTGGGGCCAACGTCCTGACTTTC
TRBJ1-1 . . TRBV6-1 CASSELWRGVDTEAFF TGTGCCAGCAGTGAACTCTGGAGGGGTGTGGACACTGAAGCTTTCTTT
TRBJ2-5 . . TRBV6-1 CASSHLRGETQYF TGTGCCAGCAGCCACCTTAGGGGGGAGACCCAGTACTTC
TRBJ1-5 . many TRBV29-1 CSVSPGLNQPQHF TGCAGCGTAAGTCCCGGCCTCAATCAGCCCCAGCATTTT
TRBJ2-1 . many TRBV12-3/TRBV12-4 CASSLAGGVDEQFF TGTGCCAGCAGTTTAGCGGGAGGCGTCGATGAGCAGTTCTTC
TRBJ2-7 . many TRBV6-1 CASSEVQGPYEQYF TGTGCCAGCAGTGAAGTTCAAGGGCCATACGAGCAGTACTTC
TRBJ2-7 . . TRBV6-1 CATRQAAYEQYF TGTGCCACCCGACAGGCCGCCTACGAGCAGTACTTC
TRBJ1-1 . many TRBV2 CASSVYTEAFF TGTGCCAGCAGTGTGTACACTGAAGCTTTCTTT
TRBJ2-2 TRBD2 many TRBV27 CASSFLAGGRTGELFF TGTGCCAGCTCATTCTTAGCGGGAGGTCGGACCGGGGAGCTGTTTTTT
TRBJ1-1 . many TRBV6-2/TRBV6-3 CASSYIPLNTEAFF TGTGCCAGCAGTTACATTCCCCTGAACACTGAAGCTTTCTTT
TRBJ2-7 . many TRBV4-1 CASSQAPGRSPYEQYF TGCGCCAGCAGCCAAGCCCCGGGGCGTAGCCCCTACGAGCAGTACTTC
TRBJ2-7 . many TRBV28 CASTVGQSYEQYF TGTGCCAGCACCGTGGGCCAGAGTTACGAGCAGTACTTC
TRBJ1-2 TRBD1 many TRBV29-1 CSASTGAGYGYTF TGCAGCGCCTCGACAGGGGCAGGCTATGGCTACACCTTC
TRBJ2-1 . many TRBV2 CASSGYENNEQFF TGTGCCAGCAGTGGATACGAAAACAATGAGCAGTTCTTC
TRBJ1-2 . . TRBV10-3 CAISEGTPNYGYTF TGTGCCATCAGTGAGGGCACGCCGAACTATGGCTACACCTTC
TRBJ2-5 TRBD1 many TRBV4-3 CASSQGRGGHSGETQYF TGCGCCAGCAGCCAAGGTCGAGGGGGCCACTCCGGGGAGACCCAGTACTTC
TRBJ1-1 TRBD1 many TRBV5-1 CASSLDSRQGATEAFF TGCGCCAGCAGCTTAGACTCCAGACAGGGGGCCACTGAAGCTTTCTTT
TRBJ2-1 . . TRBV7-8 CASSSLRGNREQFF TGTGCCAGCAGCTCTCTACGGGGCAATCGAGAGCAGTTCTTC
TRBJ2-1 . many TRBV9 CASSLAFTGSVGSAEQFF TGTGCCAGCAGCCTCGCTTTTACAGGGTCGGTCGGTTCAGCTGAGCAGTTCTTC
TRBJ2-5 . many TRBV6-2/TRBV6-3 CASSYRGPTRETQYF TGTGCCAGCAGTTACAGGGGTCCCACAAGAGAGACCCAGTACTTC
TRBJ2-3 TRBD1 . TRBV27 CASSLGTVDTQYF TGTGCCAGCAGTTTAGGGACAGTCGATACGCAGTATTTT
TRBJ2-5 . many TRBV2 CASGQGRQETQYF TGTGCCAGCGGGCAGGGACGACAAGAGACCCAGTACTTC
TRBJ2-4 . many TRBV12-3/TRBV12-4 CASSLRWKNIQYF TGTGCCAGCAGTTTAAGGTGGAAAAACATTCAGTACTTC
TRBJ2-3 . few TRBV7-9 CASSLLPGVDTDTQYF TGTGCCAGCAGCTTACTCCCCGGGGTTGACACCGATACGCAGTATTTT
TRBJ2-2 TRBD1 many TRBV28 CASSLWGTGNTGELFF TGTGCCAGCAGTTTATGGGGGACAGGGAACACCGGGGAGCTGTTTTTT
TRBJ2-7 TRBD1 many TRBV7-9 CASSSVATGPAYEQYF TGTGCCAGCAGCTCCGTAGCGACAGGGCCAGCCTACGAGCAGTACTTC